The 32 T cell receptor beta chains below were found in one sample sequenced in a study of blood T cell repertoires in COVID-19. Here immunoSEQ multiplex PCR was the method, and the copy in TCRdb shows in-frame clones only, minus some. The table lists approximately 120,000 clones, 86% of them singletons. The sequencing sample was made of peripheral blood. The receptors were sampled from a human donor in a cohort sampled during active COVID-19.

The V and J genes are TRBV4-2 and TRBJ2-2; D is unresolved. CDR3 length equals 17 residues. Trimming stripped 0 bases from V and 1 base from J, with 12 bases between. Germline V gene sequence: CDR1 LGHNA, CDR2 YNFKEQ. The CDR3 sequence is CASSQDGAELNTGELFF. CDR3 bases: TGTGCCAGCAGCCAAGACGGCGCGGAATTGAACACCGGGGAGCTGTTTTTT.

The chain has TRBV10-3 and TRBJ2-7; 10 nucleotides align to TRBD2. From germline, CDR1 is ENHRY and CDR2 SYGVKD. The V segment lost 6 bases and the J segment 1 base; nucleotides outside the gene matches: 6. The CDR3 length is 15 residues. Here the CDR3 reads CAISDASGSSYEQYF. CDR3 in DNA: TGTGCCATCAGCGACGCTAGCGGGAGTTCCTACGAGCAGTACTTC.

This clone was found a few times. The rearrangement links TRBV28 to TRBJ1-5; possible D gene TRBD1, 6 bases. V was trimmed by 2 bases and J by 4 bases, leaving 15 bases between them. The CDR3 length is 16 residues. Germline CDR1 MDHEN, CDR2 SYDVKM. CDR3 region: CASSLLDRLVNQPQHF. The CDR3 DNA sequence: TGTGCCAGCAGTTTACTGGACAGACTCGTTAATCAGCCCCAGCATTTT.

This clone turned up a few times. The V call is TRBV10-3, the J call TRBJ1-6, with 10 bases matching TRBD1. The CDR3 sequence is 15 residues long. V dropped 6 bases and J dropped 8; count of bases not matched to a gene: 7. Germline V gives CDR1 ENHRY, CDR2 SYGVKD. CDR3 DNA sequence: TGTGCCATCAGCAGACAGGGGGCGCAGGATTCACCCCTCCACTTT. It codes for CAISRQGAQDSPLHF.

The sample holds one count of this clone. The chain links TRBV3-1 (or the pseudogene TRBV3-2) to TRBJ1-2; D ambiguous. CDR3 length: 13 residues. CDR1 LGHDT and CDR2 YNNKEL come from the germline V gene (reference sequence). The V and J ends lost 4 bases and 8 bases respectively, with 14 bases between them. The DNA of the CDR3 is TGTGCCAGCAGCCGCCCTCCTAGTCTGGGCTACACCTTC. This sequence encodes CASSRPPSLGYTF.

The genes are TRBV19 and TRBJ1-5; the match to TRBD1 covers 8 bases. V shed 2 bases and J 6 bases; nucleotides not matched to a gene: 3. The CDR3 loop spans 14 amino acids. Germline V gene sequence: CDR1 LNHDA, CDR2 SQIVND (reference sequence). The CDR3 DNA reads TGTGCCAGTAGTATAAGGACAGGGTCTCAGCCCCAGCATTTT. This gives the protein CASSIRTGSQPQHF. The whole variable domain, remainder taken from reference TRBV19 and TRBJ1-5, is DGGITQSPKYLFRKEGQNVTLSCEQNLNHDAMYWYRQDPGQGLRLIYYSQIVNDFQKGDIAEGYSVSREKKESFPLTVTSAQKNPTAFYLCASSIRTGSQPQHFGDGTRLSIL.

V gene TRBV11-3 combines with J gene TRBJ2-3, with D possibly matching TRBD2 (5 bases). Per germline, CDR1 SGHNT and CDR2 YENEEA. Deletions cut 3 bases from V and 1 base from J, with 11 bases between. The CDR3 has 15 residues. The CDR3 loop is CASSLASGGTDTQYF. Written as DNA, the CDR3 is TGTGCCAGCAGCTTGGCCAGCGGAGGCACAGATACGCAGTATTTT.

The chain employs TRBV9 and TRBJ2-1; 10 positions match TRBD1. This CDR3 contains 15 residues. Germline V gene lookup returns CDR1 SGDLS and CDR2 YYNGEE. V shed 4 bases, J shed 6 bases, and the junction held 7 bases outside the gene matches. DNA of the CDR3: TGTGCCAGCAGCCCTCGACAGGGGGCGGTCAATGAGCAGTTCTTC. Amino acid sequence: CASSPRQGAVNEQFF.

This chain uses TRBV28 with TRBJ2-7; 10 bases are a match to TRBD1. The CDR3 loop spans 14 amino acids. J gave up 4 bases and V 6 bases, and 6 bases lay outside the gene matches. CDR1 is MDHEN, CDR2 SYDVKM, per germline. The CDR3: CASRLGTGAYEQYF. In DNA, the CDR3 is TGTGCCAGCAGGCTAGGGACAGGGGCGTACGAGCAGTACTTC.

This chain joins TRBV29-1 and TRBJ2-5; D possibly corresponds to TRBD2 (6 bases). Trimming removed 6 bases from V and 1 base from J, with 15 bases in between. The length of the CDR3 is 14 residues. Germline CDR1 is SQVTM and CDR2 is ANQGSEA. The CDR3 sequence: CSVLSGSGQETQYF. The DNA for the CDR3 is TGCAGCGTCCTATCCGGGAGCGGCCAAGAGACCCAGTACTTC.

This chain links TRBV15 with TRBJ2-7; tentative D call: TRBD1 (6 bases). Per germline, CDR1 LNHNV and CDR2 YYDKDF (reference sequence). The length of the CDR3 is 14 residues. Trimming shortened V by 4 bases and J by 2 bases, and 12 bases separated the two germline ends. The CDR3 spells CATSTNRAAYEQYF. In nucleotides, the CDR3 is TGTGCCACCAGCACCAACAGGGCGGCCTACGAGCAGTACTTC.

In its sample, this clone was seen once. The chain joins TRBV4-3 to TRBJ1-2; D not resolved. The germline CDR1 and CDR2 sequences are LGHNA and YSLEER. The CDR3 contains 14 residues. The germline V and J ends were trimmed by 1 base and 7 bases, with 13 bases remaining between them. CDR3 protein: CASSQVSGKSGYTF. The DNA for the CDR3 is TGCGCCAGCAGCCAAGTTTCAGGAAAGAGTGGCTACACCTTC.

In this sample, this clone turned up once. This chain uses TRBV7-2 with TRBJ2-5; TRBD2 matches at 7 bases. The V segment lost 3 bases and the J segment 5 bases; nucleotides outside the gene matches: 6. This CDR3 has 14 amino acids. Germline assignment: CDR1 SGHTA and CDR2 FQGNSA. CDR3 coding DNA: TGTGCCAGCAGCTTCGGACTAGTCTCGGAGACCCAGTACTTC. Translating it yields CASSFGLVSETQYF.

The rearrangement joins TRBV4-1 to TRBJ2-7, with TRBD1 matching 7 bases. The CDR3 has 16 amino acids. The germline gives CDR1 MGHRA, CDR2 YSYEKL. With V trimmed by 2 bases and J by 3 bases, 10 bases remained unmatched. In DNA form, the CDR3 reads TGCGCCAGCAGCCAAACCGACAGGGTTAGTCTCTACGAGCAGTACTTC. Translated: CASSQTDRVSLYEQYF.

In regard to this clone: Other DNA sequences in the sample encode the same CDR3. The V call is TRBV27, the J call TRBJ2-7, with 7 bases matching TRBD1. The CDR3 loop spans 13 amino acids. CDR1 MNHEY and CDR2 SMNVEV come from the germline V gene (reference sequence). After removal of 6 bases from V and 2 bases from J, the junction contained 4 bases not matched to a gene. The CDR3 loop reads CASRRQGAYEQYF. Written as DNA, the CDR3 is TGTGCCAGCAGGCGGCAGGGGGCCTACGAGCAGTACTTC.

The DNA of the CDR3 is TGTGCCAGCAGTTTTATGGGGATCGACAGGGCAACTAATGAAAAACTGTTTTTT. It yields the protein CASSFMGIDRATNEKLFF. The chain uses TRBV28 and TRBJ1-4; the match to TRBD1 covers 7 bases. This CDR3 has 18 residues. Unmatched junction bases numbered 10, after V lost 3 bases and J lost 0 bases. Germline V gene sequence: CDR1 MDHEN, CDR2 SYDVKM.

This sequence joins TRBV19 and TRBJ2-3, with 10 bases matching TRBD2. J gave up 1 base and V 4 bases, and 8 bases lay outside the gene matches. In germline, CDR1 is LNHDA, CDR2 SQIVND (reference sequence). The CDR3 contains 17 residues. In DNA form, the CDR3 reads TGTGCCAGTAGTAGGGAAGGCGGACTAGCGGGCACAGATACGCAGTATTTT. This translates into CASSREGGLAGTDTQYF.

The CDR3 loop is CASSPGGVSNQPQHF. CDR3 nucleotide sequence: TGCGCCAGCAGCCCCGGAGGGGTTAGCAATCAGCCCCAGCATTTT. The chain recombines TRBV5-1 with TRBJ1-5, with D maybe TRBD1 (5 bases). Trimming removed 4 bases at V and 0 bases at J, with 11 bases between. Germline-derived CDR1 and CDR2 are SGHRS and YFSETQ. The CDR3 covers 15 residues.

This chain joins TRBV18 and TRBJ2-7, with TRBD2 matching over 9 bases. Germline V gives CDR1 KGHSH, CDR2 LQKENI. The CDR3 loop spans 17 amino acids. The V and J ends lost 0 bases and 3 bases, in that order; junction bases with no gene match: 9. The CDR3 bases are TGTGCCAGCTCACCACCGGGAAGGGCTAGCGGGGTCTACGAGCAGTACTTC. It specifies CASSPPGRASGVYEQYF.

The chain couples TRBV4-3 to TRBJ2-1; 10 bases map to TRBD1. The CDR3 sequence is 17 residues long. Germline V lookup: CDR1 LGHNA, CDR2 YSLEER. With 1 base clipped from V and 6 bases from J, the junction kept 9 bases outside the gene matches. CDR3 DNA: TGCGCCAGCAGCCAAGGCCCGGGACAGGGGTCGGGCAATGAGCAGTTCTTC. Amino acids: CASSQGPGQGSGNEQFF.

This chain uses TRBV6-2 or TRBV6-3 with TRBJ1-5; D ambiguous. This CDR3 contains 15 residues. The V gene's germline CDR1 is MNHEY and CDR2 SVGEGT. V was trimmed by 4 bases and J by 7 bases, leaving 17 bases between them. In DNA form, the CDR3 reads TGTGCCAGCAGTTCCCCAGTCCCTTTCAACCAGCCCCAGCATTTT. Translation: CASSSPVPFNQPQHF.

The DNA of the CDR3 is TGTGCCAGCAGCGCTCTCGCGGGAATGGTGGACGAGCAGTACTTC. It specifies CASSALAGMVDEQYF. The chain links TRBV6-5 to TRBJ2-7; D might be TRBD2 (6 bases). Germline assignment: CDR1 MNHEY and CDR2 SVGAGI. The length of the CDR3 is 15 residues. Trimming shortened V by 6 bases and J by 5 bases, and 20 bases separated the two germline ends.

The chain joins TRBV28 to TRBJ1-2; 9 positions match TRBD1. CDR1 is MDHEN, CDR2 SYDVKM, per germline. V trimming: 6 bases; J trimming: 3 bases; junction bases outside the gene matches: 2. The CDR3 is 13 amino acids. CDR3 sequence reads: CASSTGGYYGYTF. The CDR3 DNA sequence: TGTGCCAGCAGCACAGGGGGCTACTATGGCTACACCTTC.

The chain employs TRBV5-1 and TRBJ1-3, with TRBD1 matching 8 bases. The CDR3 is 22 residues long. J lost 2 bases, V lost 0 bases, and 22 bases had no gene match. Germline V gene data show CDR1 as SGHRS and CDR2 as YFSETQ. In DNA, the CDR3 is TGCGCCAGCAGCTTGGCCGACTCAGCATCCGGACAGGGCAGTAGGACTGGAAACACCATATATTTT. Amino acids: CASSLADSASGQGSRTGNTIYF.

This clone was recorded once. The CDR3 loop is CASSEGLYDTSYEQYF. CDR3 nucleotide sequence: TGTGCCAGCAGTGAAGGGTTGTACGACACCTCCTACGAGCAGTACTTC. The chain carries TRBV6-1 and TRBJ2-7; D gene uncertain. V lost 1 base and J 0 bases, leaving 13 bases between the germline ends. Germline CDR1 is MNHNS and CDR2 is SASEGT. The CDR3 has 16 amino acids.

V and J are TRBV9 and TRBJ2-2, with 10 nucleotides matching TRBD1. The V gene end was trimmed by 3 bases and the J gene end by 4 bases; junction bases not matched to a gene: 6. CDR1 is SGDLS, CDR2 YYNGEE, per germline. The CDR3 totals 16 residues. The CDR3: CASSARRTGGTGELFF. CDR3 nucleotides: TGTGCCAGCAGCGCCCGGAGGACAGGGGGCACCGGGGAGCTGTTTTTT.

The CDR3 is CASSPRRGRIPLYNSPLHF. The CDR3 nucleotides are TGTGCCAGTTCACCGAGGCGGGGCCGGATCCCCCTATATAATTCACCCCTCCACTTT. This chain links TRBV19 with TRBJ1-6, with D possibly TRBD1 on 5 matching bases. Trimming took 8 bases from V and 4 from J, leaving 27 bases between them. The CDR3 is made up of 19 amino acids. The germline V gene encodes CDR1 LNHDA and CDR2 SQIVND (reference sequence).

The gene calls are TRBV15 and TRBJ1-2; 8 nucleotides match TRBD1. Trimming at V came to 0 bases and at J to 4 bases, leaving 4 bases not matched to a gene. Germline V gene lookup returns CDR1 LNHNV and CDR2 YYDKDF (reference sequence). CDR3 length: 15 amino acids. The CDR3 DNA sequence: TGTGCCACCAGCAGAGATCGGGGACAGGCCTATGGCTACACCTTC. Amino acid sequence: CATSRDRGQAYGYTF.

The chain carries TRBV19 and TRBJ1-5; 7 positions agree with TRBD1. The CDR3 consists of 12 residues. The V and J ends lost 11 bases and 4 bases, in that order; junction bases with no gene match: 5. The germline CDR1 and CDR2 sequences are LNHDA and SQIVND (reference sequence). The DNA for the CDR3 is TGTGCCGGGAGACAGGGAAATCAGCCCCAGCATTTT. It is translated as CAGRQGNQPQHF.

The genes are TRBV11-2 and TRBJ1-1, with D unresolved. V lost 5 bases and J 3 bases, leaving 16 bases between the germline ends. This CDR3 has 15 amino acids. CDR1 and CDR2 from the germline V gene are SGHAT and FQNNGV. CDR3 residues: CASSPGGGSDTEAFF. CDR3 in DNA: TGTGCCAGCAGCCCAGGAGGTGGCTCAGACACTGAAGCTTTCTTT.

The V gene is TRBV30, the J gene TRBJ2-7; 11 nucleotides match TRBD1. J gave up 4 bases and V 2 bases, and 10 bases lay outside the gene matches. The V gene's germline CDR1 is GTSNPN and CDR2 SVGIG (reference sequence). The CDR3 totals 16 residues. The CDR3 sequence is CAWSHFRDRGTYEQYF. The DNA for the CDR3 is TGTGCCTGGAGTCATTTTCGGGACAGGGGGACTTACGAGCAGTACTTC.

Details on this clone: A read error is likely, as this CDR3 ends without the conserved phenylalanine or tryptophan. It is unclear where the CDR3 begins or ends on the DNA, so no DNA is shown, and the CDR3 is as TCRdb lists it. The chain recombines TRBV4-2 with TRBJ2-7; the tabulated D call, TRBD1, remains unverified against the DNA. Germline lookup yields CDR1 LGHNA and CDR2 YNFKEQ. 8 amino acids form the CDR3, both terminal residues included. This CDR3 reads CASSSMWA.